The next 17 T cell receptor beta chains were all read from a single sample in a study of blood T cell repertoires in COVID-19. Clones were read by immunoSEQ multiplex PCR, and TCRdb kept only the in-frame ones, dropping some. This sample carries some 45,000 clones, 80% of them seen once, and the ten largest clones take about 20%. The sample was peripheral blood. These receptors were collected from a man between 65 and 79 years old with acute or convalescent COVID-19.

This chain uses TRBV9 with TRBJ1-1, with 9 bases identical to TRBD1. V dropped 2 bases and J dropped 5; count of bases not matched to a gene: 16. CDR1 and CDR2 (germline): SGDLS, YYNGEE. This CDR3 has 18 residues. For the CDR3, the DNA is TGTGCCAGCAGCGTCCGGGACAGGGCCCCGCTAAGGGATACTGAAGCTTTCTTT. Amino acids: CASSVRDRAPLRDTEAFF.

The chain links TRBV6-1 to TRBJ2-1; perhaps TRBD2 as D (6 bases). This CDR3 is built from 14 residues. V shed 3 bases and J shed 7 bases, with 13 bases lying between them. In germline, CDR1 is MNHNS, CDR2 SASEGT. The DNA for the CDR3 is TGTGCCAGCAGTGATAGGGCGGGACTTAATGAGCAGTTCTTC. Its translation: CASSDRAGLNEQFF.

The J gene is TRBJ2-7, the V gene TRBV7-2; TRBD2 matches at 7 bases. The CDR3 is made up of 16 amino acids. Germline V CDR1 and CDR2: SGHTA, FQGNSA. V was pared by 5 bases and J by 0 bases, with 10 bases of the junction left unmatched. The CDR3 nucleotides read TGTGCCAGCAGCACCAGCGGGACTTCGAGCTCCTACGAGCAGTACTTC. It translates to CASSTSGTSSSYEQYF.

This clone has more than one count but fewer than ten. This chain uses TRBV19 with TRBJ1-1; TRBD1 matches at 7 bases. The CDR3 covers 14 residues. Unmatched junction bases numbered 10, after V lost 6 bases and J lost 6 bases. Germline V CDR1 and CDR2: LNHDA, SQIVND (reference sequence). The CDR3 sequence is CASSAGQQFAEAFF. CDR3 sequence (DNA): TGTGCCAGTAGCGCGGGACAGCAGTTCGCTGAAGCTTTCTTT.

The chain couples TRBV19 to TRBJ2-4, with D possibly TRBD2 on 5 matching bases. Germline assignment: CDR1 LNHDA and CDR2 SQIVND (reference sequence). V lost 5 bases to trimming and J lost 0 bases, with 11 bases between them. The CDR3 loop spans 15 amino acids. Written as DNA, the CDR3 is TGTGCCAGTAGTGCTCGGGGATTAGCCAAAAACATTCAGTACTTC. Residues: CASSARGLAKNIQYF.

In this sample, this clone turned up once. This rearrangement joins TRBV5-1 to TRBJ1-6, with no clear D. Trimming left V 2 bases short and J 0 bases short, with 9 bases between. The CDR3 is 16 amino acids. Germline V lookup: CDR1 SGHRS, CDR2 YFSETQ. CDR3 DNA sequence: TGCGCCAGCAGCTTACGGGGTGGCTCCTATAATTCACCCCTCCACTTT. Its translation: CASSLRGGSYNSPLHF. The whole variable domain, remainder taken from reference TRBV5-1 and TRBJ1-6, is KAGVTQTPRYLIKTRGQQVTLSCSPISGHRSVSWYQQTPGQGLQFLFEYFSETQRNKGNFPGRFSGRQFSNSRSEMNVSTLELGDSALYLCASSLRGGSYNSPLHFGNGTRLTVT.

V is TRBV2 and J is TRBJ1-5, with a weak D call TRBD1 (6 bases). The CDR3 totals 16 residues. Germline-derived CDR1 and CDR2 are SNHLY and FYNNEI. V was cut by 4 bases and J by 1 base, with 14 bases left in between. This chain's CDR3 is CASSGLGGRSNQPQHF. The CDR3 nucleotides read TGTGCCAGCAGTGGGTTGGGGGGGCGAAGCAATCAGCCCCAGCATTTT.

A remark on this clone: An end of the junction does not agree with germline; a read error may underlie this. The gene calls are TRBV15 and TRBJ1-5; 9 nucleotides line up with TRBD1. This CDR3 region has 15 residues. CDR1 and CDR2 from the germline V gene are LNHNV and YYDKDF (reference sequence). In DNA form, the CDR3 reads TGTGTCACCAGCAGCGGACAGGGGCAGGCTCAGCCCCAGCATTTT. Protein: CVTSSGQGQAQPQHF.

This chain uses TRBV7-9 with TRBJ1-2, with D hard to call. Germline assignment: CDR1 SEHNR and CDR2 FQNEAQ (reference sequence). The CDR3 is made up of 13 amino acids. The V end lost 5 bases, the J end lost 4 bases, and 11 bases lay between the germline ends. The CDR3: CASSRDLTYGYTF. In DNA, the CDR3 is TGTGCCAGCAGCCGAGACTTGACCTATGGCTACACCTTC.

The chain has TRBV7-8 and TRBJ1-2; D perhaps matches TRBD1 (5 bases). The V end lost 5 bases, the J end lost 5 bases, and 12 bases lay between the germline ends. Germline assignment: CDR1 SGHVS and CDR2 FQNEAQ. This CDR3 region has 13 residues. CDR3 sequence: CASSMTAPYGYTF. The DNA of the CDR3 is TGTGCCAGCAGCATGACAGCCCCTTATGGCTACACCTTC. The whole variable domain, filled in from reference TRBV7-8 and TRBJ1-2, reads GAGVSQSPRYKVAKRGQDVALRCDPISGHVSLFWYQQALGQGPEFLTYFQNEAQLDKSGLPSDRFFAERPEGSVSTLKIQRTQQEDSAVYLCASSMTAPYGYTFGSGTRLTVV.

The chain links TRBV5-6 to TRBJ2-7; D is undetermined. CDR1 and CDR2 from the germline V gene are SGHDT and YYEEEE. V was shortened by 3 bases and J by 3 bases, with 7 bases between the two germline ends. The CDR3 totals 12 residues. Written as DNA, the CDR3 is TGTGCCAGCAGCTCTTCTTTCTACGAGCAGTACTTC. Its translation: CASSSSFYEQYF.

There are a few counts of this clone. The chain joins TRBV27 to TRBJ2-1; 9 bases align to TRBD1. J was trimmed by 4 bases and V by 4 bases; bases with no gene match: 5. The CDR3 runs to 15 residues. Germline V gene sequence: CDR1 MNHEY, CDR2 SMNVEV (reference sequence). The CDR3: CASSSDRGTYNEQFF. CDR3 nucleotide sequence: TGTGCCAGCAGTTCGGACAGGGGAACGTACAATGAGCAGTTCTTC.

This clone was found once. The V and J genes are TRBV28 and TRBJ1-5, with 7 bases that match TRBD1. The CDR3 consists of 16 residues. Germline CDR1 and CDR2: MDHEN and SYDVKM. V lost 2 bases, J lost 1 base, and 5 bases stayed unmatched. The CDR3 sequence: CASSLEPGQSNQPQHF. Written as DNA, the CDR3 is TGTGCCAGCAGTTTAGAACCGGGACAGAGCAATCAGCCCCAGCATTTT. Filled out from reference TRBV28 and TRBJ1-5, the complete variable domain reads DVKVTQSSRYLVKRTGEKVFLECVQDMDHENMFWYRQDPGLGLRLIYFSYDVKMKEKGDIPEGYSVSREKKERFSLILESASTNQTSMYLCASSLEPGQSNQPQHFGDGTRLSIL.

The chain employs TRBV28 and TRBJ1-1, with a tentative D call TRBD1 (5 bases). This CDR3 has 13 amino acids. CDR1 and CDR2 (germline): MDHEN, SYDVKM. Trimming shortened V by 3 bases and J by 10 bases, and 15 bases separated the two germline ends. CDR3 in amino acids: CASSFRGSRGAFF. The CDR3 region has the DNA TGTGCCAGCAGTTTTCGGGGGAGTAGGGGAGCTTTCTTT.

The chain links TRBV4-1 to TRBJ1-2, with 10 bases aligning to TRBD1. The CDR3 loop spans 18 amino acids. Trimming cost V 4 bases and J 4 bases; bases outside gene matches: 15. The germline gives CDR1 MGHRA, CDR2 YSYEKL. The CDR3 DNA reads TGCGCCAGCAGCCTGGCGGGACAGGGGATTTTTTTGGTCTATGGCTACACCTTC. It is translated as CASSLAGQGIFLVYGYTF.

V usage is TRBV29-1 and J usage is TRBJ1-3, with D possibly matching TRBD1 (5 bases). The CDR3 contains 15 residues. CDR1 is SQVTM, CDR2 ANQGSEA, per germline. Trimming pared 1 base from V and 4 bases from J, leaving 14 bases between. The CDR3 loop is CSVEVGGTGGNTIYF. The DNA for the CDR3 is TGCAGCGTTGAAGTTGGAGGGACCGGAGGAAACACCATATATTTT.

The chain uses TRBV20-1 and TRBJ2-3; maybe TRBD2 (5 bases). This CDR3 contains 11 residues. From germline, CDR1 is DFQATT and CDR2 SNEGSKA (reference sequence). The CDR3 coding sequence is TGCAGAATGAGGGAGACAGATACGCAGTATTTT. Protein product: CRMRETDTQYF.